This is a list of T cell receptor beta chains from one sample in a study of cytomegalovirus exposure and HLA in healthy donors. The data were produced by immunoSEQ multiplex PCR, yet TCRdb's version contains in-frame clones alone and is incomplete. The sample lists a few hundred thousand clones; 92% were seen once. Sequences were obtained from PBMCs. Every receptor here comes from a girl aged 2 to 9 in good health and CMV-seronegative. Both conserved end residues are part of each CDR3. The order of the fields is V gene, D gene, J gene, clone size, CDR3 DNA, CDR3 protein. D genes are given only for firm matches. Expanded clones are given a class, and other clones once, few, many or no size at all.

>TRBV18|TRBD1|TRBJ2-6|-
TGTGCCAGCTCACTAAAGACGGGGACAGGGAGTTTAAGCTCTGGGGCCAACGTCCTGACTTTC
CASSLKTGTGSLSSGANVLTF
>TRBV9|TRBD2|TRBJ2-3|-
TGTGCCAGCAGCCCCACCTTATTAGCGGGCGCTTCTAGCACAGATACGCAGTATTTT
CASSPTLLAGASSTDTQYF
>TRBV7-9|TRBD1|TRBJ1-4|-
TGTGCCAGCAGTCGACCTAAAGGGACAGGGCTGCATGAAAAACTGTTTTTT
CASSRPKGTGLHEKLFF
>TRBV7-9|-|TRBJ1-1|-
TGTGCCAGCATCGACCTGGACAAATTGAACACTGAAGCTTTCTTT
CASIDLDKLNTEAFF
>TRBV7-7|TRBD1|TRBJ2-2|-
TGTGCCAGCAGCCCGGACAGGCCCGGGGAGCTGTTTTTT
CASSPDRPGELFF
>TRBV21-1|-|TRBJ1-5|-
TGTGCCAGCTGCAGGCAGGTTAGGAGCAATCAGCCCCAGCATTTT
CASCRQVRSNQPQHF
>TRBV19|TRBD2|TRBJ2-1|-
TGTGCCAGTAGCTTAGCGGGGGGACCTCGCTACAATGAGCAGTTCTTC
CASSLAGGPRYNEQFF
>TRBV9|TRBD1|TRBJ1-5|-
TGTGCCAGCAGCACGACAGGGGCCGACGGGCAGCCCCAGCATTTT
CASSTTGADGQPQHF
>TRBV28|TRBD1|TRBJ1-5|-
TGTGCCAGCAGTTCACGGACAGGGGGCCTCAGCAATCAGCCCCAGCATTTT
CASSSRTGGLSNQPQHF
>TRBV25-1|TRBD1|TRBJ1-5|-
TGTGCCAGCAGTCCGACAGGGTGGGGGTCCCAGCATTTT
CASSPTGWGSQHF
>TRBV6-6|-|TRBJ2-7|once
TGTGCCAGCAGCTCCCCCGGGGGTGGGACCTACGAGCAGTACTTC
CASSSPGGGTYEQYF
>TRBV5-1|TRBD2|TRBJ2-1|-
TGCGCCAGCAGCCACCCAGCGGGAGGAAACTACAATGAGCAGTTCTTC
CASSHPAGGNYNEQFF
>TRBV19|TRBD2|TRBJ2-7|-
TGTGCCAGTAGTATAAGAGCGGGAGGTGTAGACGAGCAGTACTTC
CASSIRAGGVDEQYF
>TRBV7-9|TRBD2|TRBJ2-5|-
TGTGCCAGCAGCTGGAGCGGGGGGAACCAAGAGACCCAGTACTTC
CASSWSGGNQETQYF
>TRBV6-5|TRBD1|TRBJ1-6|-
TGTGCCAGCGGCGGACAGGCTGGTAATTCACCCCTCCACTTT
CASGGQAGNSPLHF
>TRBV5-6|TRBD2|TRBJ2-1|few
TGTGCCAGCAGTCCTGGGACTAGCGGATACAATGAGCAGTTCTTC
CASSPGTSGYNEQFF
>TRBV5-4|TRBD2|TRBJ2-3|-
TGTGCCAGCAGCGCCGCTAGCGGGGCTCGTACGCAGTATTTT
CASSAASGARTQYF
>TRBV5-4|TRBD1|TRBJ1-2|-
TGTGCCAGCAGTTCCCGGCAACAGGGGAACTATGGCTACACCTTC
CASSSRQQGNYGYTF
>TRBV6-1|TRBD2|TRBJ2-5|once
TGTGCCAGCAACCCGGGGGGGGGTCAAGAGACCCAGTACTTC
CASNPGGGQETQYF
>TRBV7-8|-|TRBJ2-5|-
TGTGCCAGCAGCTTGGACAGCCAAGAGACCCAGTACTTC
CASSLDSQETQYF
>TRBV20-1|-|TRBJ2-2|-
TGCAGTGCTAGCGGGACCGGGGAGCTGTTTTTT
CSASGTGELFF
>TRBV6-6|-|TRBJ2-3|-
TGTGCCAGCAGTTACTCTTCGGGGTCTAGGGGGGATACGCAGTATTTT
CASSYSSGSRGDTQYF
>TRBV5-4|TRBD1|TRBJ1-1|-
TGTGCCAGCAGCCCCGGAGGGGGCAACACTGAAGCTTTCTTT
CASSPGGGNTEAFF
>TRBV7-9|-|TRBJ1-2|-
TGTGCCAGCAGCCGCGAGGGCGATGGCTACACCTTC
CASSREGDGYTF
>TRBV5-6|TRBD1|TRBJ2-3|-
TGTGCCAGCACCATCGACAGGGATTCCACAGATACGCAGTATTTT
CASTIDRDSTDTQYF
>TRBV6-1|-|TRBJ1-5|-
TGTGCCAGCAGTGTGGCAGGGAGCAATCAGCCCCAGCATTTT
CASSVAGSNQPQHF
>TRBV6-4|-|TRBJ1-5|-
TGTGCCAGCAGACGAGGCAGTAGCAATCAGCCCCAGCATTTT
CASRRGSSNQPQHF
>TRBV9|-|TRBJ1-2|-
TGTGCCAGCAGCGTAGGGACCGGGGGTTATGGCTACACCTTC
CASSVGTGGYGYTF
>TRBV7-9|TRBD1|TRBJ2-1|once
TGTGCCAGCAGCCAAAGACAGGGTCCGAGCTCCTACAATGAGCAGTTCTTC
CASSQRQGPSSYNEQFF
>TRBV5-1|TRBD1|TRBJ2-7|-
TGCGCCAGCAGCTTGGGGGGACAGGCCCACGAGCAGTACTTC
CASSLGGQAHEQYF
>TRBV5-6|-|TRBJ2-3|-
TGTGCCAGCAGGGGTCACGGGGCAGATACGCAGTATTTT
CASRGHGADTQYF
>TRBV10-3|TRBD1|TRBJ2-2|-
TGTGCCATCAGTGATAGTAGGGGGCGCGACACCGGGGAGCTGTTTTTT
CAISDSRGRDTGELFF
>TRBV5-1|-|TRBJ1-2|-
TGCGCCAGCAGCTTCGAGGGGGTTGGTGGCTACACCTTC
CASSFEGVGGYTF
>TRBV15|TRBD2|TRBJ2-3|-
TGTGCCACCAGCAGAGATCTGACTAGCGGGAGAATAGATACGCAGTATTTT
CATSRDLTSGRIDTQYF
>TRBV15|TRBD2|TRBJ2-1|once
TGTGCCACCAGCAGAGATTTGGGACTATACAATGAGCAGTTCTTC
CATSRDLGLYNEQFF
>TRBV5-1|TRBD1|TRBJ1-2|-
TGCGCCAGCAGCATAGGGACAGGACAAGTGGTTGGCTACACCTTC
CASSIGTGQVVGYTF